A single sample gave rise to the 11 T cell receptor beta chains below, sequenced in a study of shared clonotypes between healthy human individuals. The protocol was immunoSEQ multiplex PCR, while the TCRdb copy is restricted to in-frame clones and leaves out a portion. Altogether a few million clones are present, around 93% being singletons, with the ten largest covering more than 1.5%. The naive CD8 population came from CD45RO-negative cells selected for CCR7, without terminally differentiated effector memory CD45RA+ cells. The material sequenced was naive CD8+ T cells from PBMCs. The origin of the receptors is a man aged 18-30 years in good health. Some clones in this sample may be carry-over from other donors' samples.

This rearrangement joins TRBV5-1 to TRBJ2-1, with TRBD2 matching over 14 bases. Losses at the gene ends were 4 bases for V and 5 bases for J; bases not matched to a gene: 17. In germline, CDR1 is SGHRS, CDR2 YFSETQ. The CDR3 is 20 amino acids. CDR3 protein: CASSAAPTSGRAGPHNEQFF. The CDR3, as DNA: TGCGCCAGCAGCGCGGCACCGACTAGCGGGAGGGCCGGACCCCACAATGAGCAGTTCTTC.

The chain links TRBV11-2 to TRBJ2-1; 10 positions match TRBD2. The V and J ends lost 7 bases and 6 bases, in that order; junction bases with no gene match: 3. From germline, CDR1 is SGHAT and CDR2 FQNNGV. The CDR3 contains 13 residues. CDR3 nucleotide sequence: TGTGCCAGCACCGGGACTAGCGCCAATGAGCAGTTCTTC. Residues: CASTGTSANEQFF.

The chain uses TRBV4-1 and TRBJ2-5; D gene uncertain. The CDR3 length is 14 residues. The V gene lost 0 bases and the J gene lost 2 bases, with 7 bases spanning the gap. Per the germline V gene, CDR1 is MGHRA and CDR2 is YSYEKL. CDR3 DNA sequence: TGCGCCAGCAGCCAAGATCGACGACAAGAGACCCAGTACTTC. Protein product: CASSQDRRQETQYF.

This rearrangement joins TRBV5-8 to TRBJ1-4; the D is unclear. This CDR3 comprises 15 residues. The V gene's germline CDR1 is SGHTS and CDR2 YDEGEE. V was clipped by 1 base and J by 8 bases, with 15 bases between them. The CDR3 loop is CASSLRSGIWEKLFF. The CDR3, as DNA: TGTGCCAGCAGCTTGAGGTCCGGGATATGGGAAAAACTGTTTTTT. The full variable domain, completed using reference TRBV5-8 and TRBJ1-4, is EAGVTQSPTHLIKTRGQQATLRCSPISGHTSVYWYQQALGLGLQFLLWYDEGEERNRGNFPPRFSGRQFPNYSSELNVNALELEDSALYLCASSLRSGIWEKLFFGSGTQLSVL.

This clone occurred once. This chain links TRBV7-5 with TRBJ2-1. TRBV7-5 is marked as a pseudogene. The CDR3 extends over 15 amino acids. The CDR3 DNA reads TGTGTCAGAAGCTGTCTGTCTGGCGCCATCAATGAGCAGTTCTTC. Protein sequence: CVRSCLSGAINEQFF.

V and J are TRBV11-3 and TRBJ2-7, with 9 positions matching TRBD1. V lost 2 bases, J lost 4 bases, and 9 bases stayed unmatched. CDR3 size: 16 residues. The germline V gene encodes CDR1 SGHNT and CDR2 YENEEA. CDR3 residues: CASSLRGTGTTYEQYF. CDR3 DNA sequence: TGTGCCAGCAGCTTAAGGGGGACAGGGACTACTTACGAGCAGTACTTC.

The chain carries TRBV27 and TRBJ2-3, with D perhaps being TRBD1 or TRBD2 (5 bases each). Germline V gives CDR1 MNHEY, CDR2 SMNVEV (reference sequence). CDR3 length: 13 residues. V was shortened by 3 bases and J by 7 bases, with 11 bases between the two germline ends. CDR3 in amino acids: CASSLRGDYTQYF. In nucleotides, the CDR3 is TGTGCCAGCAGTTTGCGAGGGGATTATACGCAGTATTTT.

This sequence joins TRBV29-1 and TRBJ1-2; no reliable D call. CDR1 is SQVTM, CDR2 ANQGSEA, per germline. This CDR3 has 14 amino acids. Trimming took off 0 bases at V and 0 bases at J, with 8 bases between the two ends. CDR3 DNA sequence: TGCAGCGTTGAAGATTGGGCACCTAACTATGGCTACACCTTC. Its translation is CSVEDWAPNYGYTF.

J is TRBJ2-2 and V is TRBV7-9, with D perhaps TRBD1 or TRBD2 (6 bases each). The germline CDR1 and CDR2 sequences are SEHNR and FQNEAQ (reference sequence). The CDR3 covers 16 residues. Trimming removed 2 bases at V and 4 bases at J, with 14 bases between. The CDR3 DNA reads TGTGCCAGCAGCTTAATTGGGGGGCGCATCACCGGGGAGCTGTTTTTT. Protein sequence: CASSLIGGRITGELFF.

The CDR3: CASSFGSTYEQYF. The CDR3 DNA is TGTGCCAGCAGCTTTGGCAGCACCTACGAGCAGTACTTC. This chain joins TRBV7-8 and TRBJ2-7; D gene uncertain. Trimming shortened V by 3 bases and J by 2 bases, and 8 bases separated the two germline ends. Germline V gene lookup returns CDR1 SGHVS and CDR2 FQNEAQ. The CDR3 has 13 amino acids.

V usage is TRBV28 and J usage is TRBJ1-2, with D perhaps TRBD1 (5 bases). The length of the CDR3 is 12 residues. CDR1 MDHEN and CDR2 SYDVKM come from the germline V gene. V lost 7 bases, J lost 4 bases, and 10 bases lay in between. CDR3 bases: TGTGCCAGCACCACAGGCCCCTATGGCTACACCTTC. Translation: CASTTGPYGYTF.